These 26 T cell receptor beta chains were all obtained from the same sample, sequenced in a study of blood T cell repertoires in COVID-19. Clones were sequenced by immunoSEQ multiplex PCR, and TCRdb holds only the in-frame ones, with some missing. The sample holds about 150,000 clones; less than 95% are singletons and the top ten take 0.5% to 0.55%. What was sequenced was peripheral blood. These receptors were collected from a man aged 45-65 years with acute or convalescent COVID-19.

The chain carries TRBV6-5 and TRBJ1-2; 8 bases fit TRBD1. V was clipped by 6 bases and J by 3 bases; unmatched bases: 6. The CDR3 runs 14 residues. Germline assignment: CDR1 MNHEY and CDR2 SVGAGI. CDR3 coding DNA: TGTGCCAGCAGGAAGGTGGGACAGGACTATGGCTACACCTTC. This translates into CASRKVGQDYGYTF.

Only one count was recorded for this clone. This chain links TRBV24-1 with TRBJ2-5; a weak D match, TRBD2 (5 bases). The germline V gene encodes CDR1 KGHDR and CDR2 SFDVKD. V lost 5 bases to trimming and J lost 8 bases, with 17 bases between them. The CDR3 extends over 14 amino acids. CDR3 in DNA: TGTGCCACCAGTGGCCGGTCGGCGGAGGCCACCCAGTACTTC. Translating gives CATSGRSAEATQYF.

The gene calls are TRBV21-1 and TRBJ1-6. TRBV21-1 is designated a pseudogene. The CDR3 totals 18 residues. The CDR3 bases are TGTGCCAGGACCAAAAAGTGTGCTTACGAACTAAGAGGCTCACCCCTCCACTTT. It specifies CARTKKCAYELRGSPLHF.

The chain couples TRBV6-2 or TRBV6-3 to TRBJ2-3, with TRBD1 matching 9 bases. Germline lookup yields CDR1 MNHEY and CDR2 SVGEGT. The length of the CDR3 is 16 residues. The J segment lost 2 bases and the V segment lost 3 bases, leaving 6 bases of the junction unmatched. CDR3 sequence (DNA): TGTGCCAGCAGTTATCGTTGGGACAGGGACACAGATACGCAGTATTTT. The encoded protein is CASSYRWDRDTDTQYF.

CDR3 in DNA: TGTGCCAGCAGTTCACAGCGGGAGTCCACAGATACGCAGTATTTT. Its translation is CASSSQRESTDTQYF. V usage is TRBV28 and J usage is TRBJ2-3, with 8 positions matching TRBD2. CDR3 length equals 15 residues. J gave up 2 bases and V 4 bases, and 5 bases lay outside the gene matches. The germline CDR1 and CDR2 sequences are MDHEN and SYDVKM.

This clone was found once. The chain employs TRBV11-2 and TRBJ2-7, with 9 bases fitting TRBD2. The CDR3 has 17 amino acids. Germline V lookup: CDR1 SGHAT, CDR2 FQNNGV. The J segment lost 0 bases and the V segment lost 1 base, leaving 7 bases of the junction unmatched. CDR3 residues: CASSLGPLSGSSYEQYF. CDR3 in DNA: TGTGCCAGCAGCTTAGGGCCTCTTAGCGGGAGCTCCTACGAGCAGTACTTC.

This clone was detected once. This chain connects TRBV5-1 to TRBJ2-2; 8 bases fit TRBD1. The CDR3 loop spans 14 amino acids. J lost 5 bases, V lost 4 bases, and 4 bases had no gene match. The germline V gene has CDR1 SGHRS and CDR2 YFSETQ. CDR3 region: CASSRTGGTGELFF. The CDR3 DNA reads TGCGCCAGCAGCCGCACAGGGGGTACCGGGGAGCTGTTTTTT.

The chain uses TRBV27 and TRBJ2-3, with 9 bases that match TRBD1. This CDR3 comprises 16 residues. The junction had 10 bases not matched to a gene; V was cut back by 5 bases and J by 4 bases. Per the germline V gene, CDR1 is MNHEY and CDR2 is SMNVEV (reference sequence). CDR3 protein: CASSESPGTGSDTQYF. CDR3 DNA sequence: TGTGCCAGCAGTGAAAGTCCCGGGACAGGGTCAGATACGCAGTATTTT.

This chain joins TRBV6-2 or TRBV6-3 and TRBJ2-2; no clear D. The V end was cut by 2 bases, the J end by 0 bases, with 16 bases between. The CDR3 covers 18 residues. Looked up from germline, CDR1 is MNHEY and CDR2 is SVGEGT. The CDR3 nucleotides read TGTGCCAGCAGTTACCCCCTCTGGAGCGTTACGAACACCGGGGAGCTGTTTTTT. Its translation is CASSYPLWSVTNTGELFF.

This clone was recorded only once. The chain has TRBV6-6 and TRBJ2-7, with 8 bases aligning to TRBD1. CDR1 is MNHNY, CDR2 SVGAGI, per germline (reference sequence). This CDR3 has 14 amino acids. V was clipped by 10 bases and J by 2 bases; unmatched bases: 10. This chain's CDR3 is CATGDRGPTYEQYV. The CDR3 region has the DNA TGTGCCACCGGCGACAGGGGCCCAACCTACGAGCAGTACGTC.

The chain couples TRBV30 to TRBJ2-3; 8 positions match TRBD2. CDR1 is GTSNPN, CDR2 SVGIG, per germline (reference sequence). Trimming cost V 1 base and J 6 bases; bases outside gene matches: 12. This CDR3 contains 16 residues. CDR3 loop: CAWSGKGAGVVDTQYF. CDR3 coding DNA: TGTGCCTGGAGTGGGAAGGGAGCGGGAGTGGTGGATACGCAGTATTTT.

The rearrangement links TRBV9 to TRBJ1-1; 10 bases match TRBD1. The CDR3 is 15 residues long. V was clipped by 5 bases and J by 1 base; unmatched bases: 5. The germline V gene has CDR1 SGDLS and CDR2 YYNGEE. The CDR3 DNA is TGTGCCAGCAGAGCCTGGGACAGGGGGAACACTGAAGCTTTCTTT. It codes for CASRAWDRGNTEAFF.

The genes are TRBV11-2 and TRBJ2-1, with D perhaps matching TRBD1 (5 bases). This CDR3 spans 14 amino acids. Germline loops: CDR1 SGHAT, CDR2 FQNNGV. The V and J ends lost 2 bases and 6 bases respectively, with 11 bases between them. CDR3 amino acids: CASSLFRVGNEQFF. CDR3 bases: TGTGCCAGCAGCTTATTCAGGGTGGGCAATGAGCAGTTCTTC.

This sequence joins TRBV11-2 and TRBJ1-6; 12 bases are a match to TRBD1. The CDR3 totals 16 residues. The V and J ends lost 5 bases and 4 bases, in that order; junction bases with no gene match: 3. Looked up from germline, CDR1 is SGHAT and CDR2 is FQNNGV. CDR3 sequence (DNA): TGTGCCAGCAGCCAGGGACAGGGGGCTTATAATTCACCCCTCCACTTT. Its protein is CASSQGQGAYNSPLHF.

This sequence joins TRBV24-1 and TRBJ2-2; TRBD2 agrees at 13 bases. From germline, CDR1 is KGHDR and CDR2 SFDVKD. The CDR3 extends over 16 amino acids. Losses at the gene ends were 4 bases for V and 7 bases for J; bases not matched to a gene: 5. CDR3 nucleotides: TGTGCCACCAGTGACCCCGGACTAGCGGGAGTCGGGGAGCTGTTTTTT. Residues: CATSDPGLAGVGELFF.

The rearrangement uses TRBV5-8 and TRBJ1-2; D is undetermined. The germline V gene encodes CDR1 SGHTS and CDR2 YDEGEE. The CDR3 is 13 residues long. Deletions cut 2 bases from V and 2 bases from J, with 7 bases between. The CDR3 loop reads CASSFEVNYGYTF. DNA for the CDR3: TGTGCCAGCAGCTTCGAGGTCAACTATGGCTACACCTTC.

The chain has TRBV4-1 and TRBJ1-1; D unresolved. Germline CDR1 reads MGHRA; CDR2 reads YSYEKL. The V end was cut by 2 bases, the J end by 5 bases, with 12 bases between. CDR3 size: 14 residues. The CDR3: CASSQPTGRTEAFF. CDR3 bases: TGCGCCAGCAGCCAACCAACGGGTCGAACTGAAGCTTTCTTT.

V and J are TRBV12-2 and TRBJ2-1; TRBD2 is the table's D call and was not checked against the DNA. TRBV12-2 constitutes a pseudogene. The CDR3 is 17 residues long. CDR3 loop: CASRLGLAPSSYNEQFF. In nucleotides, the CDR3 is TGTGCAAGTCGCTTAGGACTAGCCCCAAGCTCCTACAATGAGCAGTTCTTC.

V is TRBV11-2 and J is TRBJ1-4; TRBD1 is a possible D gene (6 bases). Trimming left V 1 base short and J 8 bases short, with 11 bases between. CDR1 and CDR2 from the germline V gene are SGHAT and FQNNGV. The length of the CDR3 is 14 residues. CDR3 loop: CASSLGGGREKLFF. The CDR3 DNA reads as TGTGCCAGCAGCTTAGGAGGGGGTCGAGAAAAACTGTTTTTT.

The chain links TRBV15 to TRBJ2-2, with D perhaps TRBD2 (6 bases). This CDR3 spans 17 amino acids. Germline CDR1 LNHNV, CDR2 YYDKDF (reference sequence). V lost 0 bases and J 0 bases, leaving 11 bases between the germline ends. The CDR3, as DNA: TGTGCCACCAGCAGAGAACACTGGAGGGCGAACACCGGGGAGCTGTTTTTT. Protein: CATSREHWRANTGELFF.

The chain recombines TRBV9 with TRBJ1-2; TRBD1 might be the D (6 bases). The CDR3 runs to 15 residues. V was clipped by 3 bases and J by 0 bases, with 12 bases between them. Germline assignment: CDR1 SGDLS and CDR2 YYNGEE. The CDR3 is CASSAEEGANYGYTF. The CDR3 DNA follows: TGTGCCAGCAGCGCCGAAGAGGGGGCTAACTATGGCTACACCTTC.

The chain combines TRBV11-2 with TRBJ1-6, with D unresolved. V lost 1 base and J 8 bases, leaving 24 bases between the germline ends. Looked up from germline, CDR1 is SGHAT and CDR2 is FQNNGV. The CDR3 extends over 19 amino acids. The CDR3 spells CASSLGPGISGDWYSPLHF. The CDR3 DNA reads TGTGCCAGCAGCTTAGGGCCGGGGATTTCAGGCGATTGGTATTCACCCCTCCACTTT.

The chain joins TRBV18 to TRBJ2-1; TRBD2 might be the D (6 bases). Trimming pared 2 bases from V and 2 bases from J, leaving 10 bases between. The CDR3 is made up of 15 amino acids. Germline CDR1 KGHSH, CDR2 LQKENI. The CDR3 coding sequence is TGTGCCAGCTCACCAACGGGAGAAGCCTACAATGAGCAGTTCTTC. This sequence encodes CASSPTGEAYNEQFF.

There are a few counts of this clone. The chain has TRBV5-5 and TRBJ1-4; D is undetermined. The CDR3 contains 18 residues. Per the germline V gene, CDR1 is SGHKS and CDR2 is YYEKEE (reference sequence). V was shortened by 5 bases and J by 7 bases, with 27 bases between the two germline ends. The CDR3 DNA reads TGTGCCAGCAGTCAATCCTCCGGGATAAGGGATGGGGTTGAAAAACTGTTTTTT. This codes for CASSQSSGIRDGVEKLFF.

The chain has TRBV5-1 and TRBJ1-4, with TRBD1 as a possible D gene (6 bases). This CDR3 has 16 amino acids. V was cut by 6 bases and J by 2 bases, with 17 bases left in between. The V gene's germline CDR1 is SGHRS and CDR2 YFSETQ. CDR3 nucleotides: TGCGCCAGCACGCGGGGGGCACAGGGCACTAATGAAAAACTGTTTTTT. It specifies CASTRGAQGTNEKLFF.

This CDR3 is CASSVEVGGSPLHF. As DNA, the CDR3 is TGTGCCAGCAGCGTAGAAGTTGGGGGCTCACCCCTCCACTTT. The chain is built from TRBV9 and TRBJ1-6; possibly TRBD1 for D (6 bases). This CDR3 has 14 amino acids. CDR1 and CDR2 from the germline V gene are SGDLS and YYNGEE. V lost 0 bases to trimming and J lost 10 bases, with 11 bases between them.